Presented here are 32 T cell receptor beta chains from one specimen sequenced in a study of blood T cell repertoires in COVID-19. Data came from immunoSEQ multiplex PCR; TCRdb stores just in-frame clones and leaves some out. The data hold 200,000 to 300,000 clones, with 89% observed a single time. Sample: PBMCs or T cells enriched from blood (not recorded which). These receptors were taken from a woman aged 25 to 39 with acute COVID-19.

The rearrangement joins TRBV28 to TRBJ1-2, with 8 positions matching TRBD1. J lost 2 bases, V lost 3 bases, and 5 bases had no gene match. The CDR3 is made up of 15 amino acids. From germline, CDR1 is MDHEN and CDR2 SYDVKM. CDR3 region: CASSLLSGGNYGYTF. The CDR3 DNA is TGTGCCAGCAGTTTGTTGTCAGGGGGCAACTATGGCTACACCTTC.

The V call is TRBV18, the J call TRBJ1-2; the match to TRBD1 covers 7 bases. The CDR3 loop spans 15 amino acids. The V gene's germline CDR1 is KGHSH and CDR2 LQKENI. V was pared by 6 bases and J by 5 bases, with 12 bases of the junction left unmatched. CDR3 sequence reads: CASSIDRELGYGYTF. The CDR3 bases are TGTGCCAGCTCTATTGACAGGGAGCTGGGTTATGGCTACACCTTC.

The chain employs TRBV2 and TRBJ1-1; 7 bases agree with TRBD1. V gave up 3 bases and J gave up 2 bases; unmatched junction bases: 9. The CDR3 has 16 residues. The germline CDR1 and CDR2 sequences are SNHLY and FYNNEI. In DNA form, the CDR3 reads TGTGCCAGCAGTGAGCTGACAGGGTTGAAAAACACTGAAGCTTTCTTT. Amino acid sequence: CASSELTGLKNTEAFF.

The chain links TRBV6-1 to TRBJ1-6; D not resolved. Germline CDR1 MNHNS, CDR2 SASEGT. The CDR3 length is 16 residues. Trimming left V 3 bases short and J 7 bases short, with 16 bases between. CDR3 loop: CASSDKELMRNSPLHF. The CDR3 nucleotides read TGTGCCAGCAGTGATAAGGAGCTGATGAGGAATTCACCCCTCCACTTT.

This sequence joins TRBV30 and TRBJ1-2; D is ambiguous. The CDR3 covers 13 residues. Germline CDR1 reads GTSNPN; CDR2 reads SVGIG (reference sequence). V dropped 4 bases and J dropped 0 bases, with 9 bases sitting between them. CDR3 DNA: TGTGCCTGGACCCAGCGATCTAACTATGGCTACACCTTC. Residues: CAWTQRSNYGYTF.

The V call is TRBV5-6, the J call TRBJ1-6; 9 nucleotides match TRBD1. J was trimmed by 8 bases and V by 5 bases; bases with no gene match: 8. The germline V gene encodes CDR1 SGHDT and CDR2 YYEEEE. The length of the CDR3 is 15 residues. CDR3 residues: CASRYGTGRYSPLHF. The DNA of the CDR3 is TGTGCCAGCAGATACGGGACAGGGAGGTATTCACCCCTCCACTTT.

This clone occurred a few times. This chain links TRBV24-1 with TRBJ1-5; D possibly corresponds to TRBD1 (5 bases). Trimming shortened V by 4 bases and J by 3 bases, and 12 bases separated the two germline ends. Per the germline V gene, CDR1 is KGHDR and CDR2 is SFDVKD. The CDR3 is made up of 15 amino acids. Written as DNA, the CDR3 is TGTGCCACCAGTGACATAGACAGCTTCAATCAGCCCCAGCATTTT. Translation gives CATSDIDSFNQPQHF.

CDR3 protein: CASSLIIAGGPFRFF. CDR3 sequence (DNA): TGTGCCAGCAGCTTAATCATAGCGGGGGGGCCTTTTCGGTTCTTC. The chain combines TRBV7-9 with TRBJ2-1; 11 bases are shared with TRBD2. Germline V gives CDR1 SEHNR, CDR2 FQNEAQ (reference sequence). With V trimmed by 2 bases and J by 15 bases, 12 bases remained unmatched. The CDR3 runs to 15 residues. Complete variable domain (other parts from reference TRBV7-9 and TRBJ2-1): DTGVSQNPRHKITKRGQNVTFRCDPISEHNRLYWYRQTLGQGPEFLTYFQNEAQLEKSRLLSDRFSAERPKGSFSTLEIQRTEQGDSAMYLCASSLIIAGGPFRFFGPGTRLTVL.

The genes are TRBV2 and TRBJ1-5; D perhaps matches TRBD1 (5 bases). Trimming took 5 bases from V and 1 from J, leaving 9 bases between them. Germline values: CDR1 SNHLY, CDR2 FYNNEI. The CDR3 is made up of 14 amino acids. Written as DNA, the CDR3 is TGTGCCAGCAGTTCACGACAGAGCAATCAGCCCCAGCATTTT. This gives the protein CASSSRQSNQPQHF.

This sequence joins TRBV12-5 and TRBJ1-1, with a tentative D call TRBD1 (6 bases). V lost 6 bases and J 1 base, leaving 12 bases between the germline ends. CDR1 and CDR2 (germline): LGHNT, FRNRAP. This CDR3 region has 14 residues. This chain's CDR3 is CASGLGQPNTEAFF. DNA for the CDR3: TGTGCTAGTGGGCTGGGACAACCGAACACTGAAGCTTTCTTT. Combining the CDR3 with reference TRBV12-5 and TRBJ1-1 gives the whole variable domain DARVTQTPRHKVTEMGQEVTMRCQPILGHNTVFWYRQTMMQGLELLAYFRNRAPLDDSGMPKDRFSAEMPDATLATLKIQPSEPRDSAVYFCASGLGQPNTEAFFGQGTRLTVV.

The chain recombines TRBV6-5 with TRBJ2-5; possibly TRBD2 for D (5 bases). Germline CDR1 reads MNHEY; CDR2 reads SVGAGI. CDR3 length: 15 residues. Between the trimmed V and J ends, which lost 2 bases and 0 bases, there was a span of 10 bases. The CDR3 bases are TGTGCCAGCAGTTACCAAACCGGGGACCAAGAGACCCAGTACTTC. Protein: CASSYQTGDQETQYF.

This clone occurred once. The chain uses TRBV10-3 and TRBJ1-4; the D gene is possibly TRBD1 (6 bases). Per germline, CDR1 ENHRY and CDR2 SYGVKD. The CDR3 is 17 amino acids. V lost 4 bases, J lost 3 bases, and 18 bases lay in between. The CDR3 reads CAISVELGRGSNEKLFF. The CDR3 DNA reads TGTGCCATCAGTGTAGAATTAGGCAGGGGATCTAATGAAAAACTGTTTTTT.

V gene TRBV29-1 combines with J gene TRBJ2-1, with unresolved D. The CDR3 covers 13 residues. V was pared by 3 bases and J by 1 base, with 7 bases between. CDR1 SQVTM and CDR2 ANQGSEA come from the germline V gene. The DNA for the CDR3 is TGCAGCGTTGATATGCGGTCCTACAATGAGCAGTTCTTC. Protein product: CSVDMRSYNEQFF.

The chain is built from TRBV7-2 and TRBJ2-7, with 8 bases lining up with TRBD2. CDR3 length: 15 amino acids. Trimming took 4 bases from V and 3 from J; bases not matched to a gene: 8. Germline loops: CDR1 SGHTA, CDR2 FQGNSA. The CDR3 region is CASSSGRGGDYEQYF. The CDR3 coding sequence is TGTGCCAGCAGCTCCGGGAGGGGGGGAGACTACGAGCAGTACTTC.

The V gene is TRBV6-5, the J gene TRBJ2-5, with 7 nucleotides matching TRBD1. V was clipped by 6 bases and J by 5 bases; unmatched bases: 12. Germline-derived CDR1 and CDR2 are MNHEY and SVGAGI. The CDR3 covers 15 residues. In DNA form, the CDR3 reads TGTGCCAGCAGCGTACTACAGGGGTTAGTGGAGACCCAGTACTTC. This encodes CASSVLQGLVETQYF.

This chain links TRBV20-1 with TRBJ1-1; no definite D call. Germline V lookup: CDR1 DFQATT, CDR2 SNEGSKA (reference sequence). CDR3 length equals 11 residues. Trimming took off 7 bases at V and 5 bases at J, with 11 bases between the two ends. Here the CDR3 reads CSVWKRTEAFF. The DNA of the CDR3 is TGCAGTGTTTGGAAGAGGACTGAAGCTTTCTTT.

V and J are TRBV7-9 and TRBJ2-7, with TRBD1 matching 10 bases. This CDR3 has 15 amino acids. V lost 5 bases, J lost 6 bases, and 10 bases stayed unmatched. Germline V gives CDR1 SEHNR, CDR2 FQNEAQ (reference sequence). CDR3 nucleotides: TGTGCCAGCAGCCGATCGGGACAGGGGATTTGCGAGCAGTACTTC. Translating gives CASSRSGQGICEQYF.

This chain uses TRBV9 with TRBJ2-5; 8 nucleotides align to TRBD1. The CDR3 covers 15 residues. V was pared by 3 bases and J by 4 bases, with 8 bases of the junction left unmatched. The germline V gene encodes CDR1 SGDLS and CDR2 YYNGEE. The CDR3 protein is CASSANRGVGETQYF. CDR3 sequence (DNA): TGTGCCAGCAGCGCGAACAGGGGGGTGGGAGAGACCCAGTACTTC.

The chain recombines TRBV18 with TRBJ1-4; 12 nucleotides align to TRBD1. The V gene end was trimmed by 3 bases and the J gene end by 2 bases; junction bases not matched to a gene: 7. The CDR3 totals 18 residues. Per germline, CDR1 KGHSH and CDR2 LQKENI. The chain's CDR3 is CASSPTGTGGLTNEKLFF. The DNA for the CDR3 is TGTGCCAGCTCACCTACCGGGACAGGGGGCCTCACTAATGAAAAACTGTTTTTT.

This clone is a singleton in its sample. This chain connects TRBV7-8 to TRBJ2-7; D gene unclear. Trimming shortened V by 5 bases and J by 0 bases, and 11 bases separated the two germline ends. Germline CDR1 and CDR2: SGHVS and FQNEAQ. The CDR3 length is 14 residues. For the CDR3, the DNA is TGTGCCAGCAGCAGAGACGGAGTCTCCTACGAGCAGTACTTC. It specifies CASSRDGVSYEQYF.

The chain joins TRBV5-1 to TRBJ1-6, with D unresolved. Germline values: CDR1 SGHRS, CDR2 YFSETQ. The CDR3 totals 14 residues. V was shortened by 3 bases and J by 8 bases, with 12 bases between the two germline ends. The CDR3 loop reads CASSSEGGHSPLHF. As DNA, the CDR3 is TGCGCCAGCAGCTCTGAGGGCGGTCATTCACCCCTCCACTTT.

The chain couples TRBV25-1 to TRBJ1-2; tentatively, D is TRBD1 (5 bases). Germline V gene lookup returns CDR1 MGHDK and CDR2 SYGVNS. V dropped 6 bases and J dropped 5 bases, with 16 bases sitting between them. The length of the CDR3 is 14 residues. Here the CDR3 DNA reads TGTGCCAGCAGCCCATCTTACAGGTCTTATGGCTACACCTTC. Translation gives CASSPSYRSYGYTF.

The chain is built from TRBV9 and TRBJ2-3, with 15 bases lining up with TRBD2. The CDR3 is 20 residues long. With V trimmed by 2 bases and J by 0 bases, 10 bases remained unmatched. Germline loops: CDR1 SGDLS, CDR2 YYNGEE. This chain's CDR3 is CASSVPGLAGGLTSTDTQYF. CDR3 nucleotides: TGTGCCAGCAGCGTTCCGGGACTAGCGGGGGGCCTCACTAGCACAGATACGCAGTATTTT.

The rearrangement uses TRBV11-2 and TRBJ1-6; 7 nucleotides match TRBD1. With 5 bases clipped from V and 10 bases from J, the junction kept 11 bases outside the gene matches. In germline, CDR1 is SGHAT, CDR2 FQNNGV. The CDR3 runs to 15 residues. CDR3 loop: CASSQTGIGGSPLHF. CDR3 coding DNA: TGTGCCAGCAGCCAGACAGGGATAGGTGGGTCACCCCTCCACTTT.

The chain joins TRBV27 to TRBJ2-7, with TRBD2 matching over 14 bases. Trimming took 0 bases from V and 0 from J; bases not matched to a gene: 4. Looked up from germline, CDR1 is MNHEY and CDR2 is SMNVEV (reference sequence). This CDR3 is 18 amino acids long. The CDR3 nucleotides are TGTGCCAGCAGTTTATCATGGACTAGCGGGGGGATCTCCTACGAGCAGTACTTC. This encodes CASSLSWTSGGISYEQYF.

Points on this clone: This sample includes further DNA sequences coding for the same CDR3. The V gene is TRBV4-1, the J gene TRBJ2-2; 10 bases align to TRBD2. This CDR3 spans 16 amino acids. V shed 2 bases, J shed 5 bases, and the junction held 5 bases outside the gene matches. Germline V gene data show CDR1 as MGHRA and CDR2 as YSYEKL. CDR3 loop: CASSQSAGGRTGELFF. The CDR3 nucleotides are TGCGCCAGCAGCCAATCAGCGGGGGGGCGAACCGGGGAGCTGTTTTTT.

This chain joins TRBV5-4 and TRBJ1-2; D is perhaps TRBD1 (5 bases). Trimming took off 1 base at V and 4 bases at J, with 14 bases between the two ends. The CDR3 consists of 15 residues. Germline V gene data show CDR1 as SGHNT and CDR2 as YYREEE (reference sequence). The CDR3 DNA reads TGTGCCAGCAGCTTGTGGGGGGGGATTGGCTATGGCTACACCTTC. Protein: CASSLWGGIGYGYTF.

The chain combines TRBV7-9 with TRBJ2-1, with D uncertain. V gave up 1 base and J gave up 8 bases, with 3 bases separating them. Germline V gives CDR1 SEHNR, CDR2 FQNEAQ (reference sequence). This CDR3 contains 11 residues. As DNA, the CDR3 is TGTGCCAGCAGCTTAGGCGATGAGCAGTTCTTC. This translates into CASSLGDEQFF.

V gene TRBV12-5 combines with J gene TRBJ1-2; 7 nucleotides align to TRBD1. CDR3 size: 12 residues. J was trimmed by 6 bases and V by 6 bases; bases with no gene match: 4. Germline V gene data show CDR1 as LGHNT and CDR2 as FRNRAP. This CDR3 is CASGLDRNGYTF. CDR3 nucleotides: TGTGCTAGTGGCCTGGACAGGAATGGCTACACCTTC.

The chain couples TRBV19 to TRBJ1-5, with 8 bases lining up with TRBD1. V lost 7 bases to trimming and J lost 2 bases; unmatched junction nucleotides: 13. The length of the CDR3 is 17 residues. Germline CDR1 reads LNHDA; CDR2 reads SQIVND (reference sequence). CDR3 in amino acids: CASNPRGQGVGNQPQHF. For the CDR3, the DNA is TGTGCCAGTAATCCCAGGGGGCAGGGAGTGGGCAATCAGCCCCAGCATTTT.

This chain's CDR3 is CASSPDGRLAGVRETQYF. The CDR3 bases are TGTGCCAGCAGCCCCGACGGGCGACTAGCGGGGGTACGAGAGACCCAGTACTTC. The rearrangement joins TRBV7-3 to TRBJ2-5; 12 bases are shared with TRBD2. Unmatched junction bases numbered 14, after V lost 5 bases and J lost 4 bases. The CDR3 runs to 18 residues. The germline CDR1 and CDR2 sequences are SGHTA and FQGTGA.

The V and J genes are TRBV4-3 and TRBJ1-4; TRBD1 matches at 7 bases. After removal of 3 bases from V and 2 bases from J, the junction contained 3 bases not matched to a gene. The CDR3 spans 15 residues. Germline-derived CDR1 and CDR2 are LGHNA and YSLEER. This CDR3 is CASSQNRGTNEKLFF. The CDR3 nucleotides read TGCGCCAGCAGCCAGAACAGGGGTACTAATGAAAAACTGTTTTTT.